This TCR beta chain was sequenced in a study of blood T cell repertoires in COVID-19. Study-level background: Sample material is recorded as cDNA or gDNA derived from T cells, B-cell-depleted T cells, or PBMCs.

Authors' analysis steps: Estimated nucleated cell counts came from reference gene primer amplification. Assay used: immunoSEQ multiplex PCR; TCRdb lists only in-frame clones, some missing. That table furnishes V, J and clone size, whereas the DNA furnished D and trimming. The top ten clones hold approximately 5.4% of a sample with roughly 160,000 clones, roughly 84% of them seen once. The length of the CDR3 is 17 residues. The J segment lost 5 bases and the V segment lost 3 bases, leaving 7 bases of the junction unmatched. Germline assignment: CDR1 MGHDK and CDR2 SYGVNS. The sequenced material came from peripheral blood. The sequence derives from a woman in her forties or fifties with COVID-19, enrolled during active disease. The J gene is TRBJ2-2, the V gene TRBV25-1; 12 bases fit TRBD1. The CDR3 loop reads CASSDPGTGGWTGELFF. In DNA, the CDR3 is TGTGCCAGCAGTGACCCCGGGACAGGGGGCTGGACCGGGGAGCTGTTTTTT.